These 17 T cell receptor beta chains were all obtained from the same sample, sequenced in a study of T cell repertoires in cytomegalovirus infection (dated by TCRdb to the late 2010s). The reads were generated on an Illumina HiSeq 1500. Using fastp at Q25 and MiXCR, TCRdb reprocessed the public reads and kept productive beta chains. Identical CDR3 proteins give one entry, which carries the most common genes and DNA. In this sample the table shows 150,000 to 200,000 distinct CDR3 sequences, 28% of which occur a single time. The ten biggest clones cover 31% of the sample. Sequenced input: PBMCs. These receptors were obtained from a human donor in good health (CMV status not recorded). Some clones in this sample may be carry-over from other donors' samples.

The chain links TRBV18 to TRBJ2-7; D is perhaps TRBD1 (5 bases). With 3 bases removed from V and 7 bases from J, the gap between germline ends came to 13 bases. The CDR3 has 13 residues. Germline V lookup: CDR1 KGHSH, CDR2 LQKENI. CDR3 protein: CASSPPHRGEQYF. In nucleotides, the CDR3 is TGTGCCAGCTCACCGCCTCATAGGGGAGAGCAGTACTTC.

This clonotype was counted between two and nine times. This chain joins TRBV7-9 and TRBJ1-1; D is ambiguous. Germline V gene lookup returns CDR1 SEHNR and CDR2 FQNEAQ (reference sequence). This CDR3 is 16 amino acids long. Trimming pared 3 bases from V and 0 bases from J, leaving 14 bases between. DNA of the CDR3: TGTGCCAGCAGCTTTCCGCGGCAGACCGTGAACACTGAAGCTTTCTTT. Its translation is CASSFPRQTVNTEAFF.

V and J are TRBV4-2 and TRBJ2-7; D is unclear. Germline lookup yields CDR1 LGHNA and CDR2 YNFKEQ. V was shortened by 0 bases and J by 2 bases, with 14 bases between the two germline ends. This CDR3 region has 16 residues. The CDR3: CASSQDLLGPPYEQYF. CDR3 nucleotides: TGTGCCAGCAGCCAAGATCTCCTAGGACCGCCCTACGAGCAGTACTTC.

This clonotype has more than one count but fewer than ten. This rearrangement joins TRBV11-2 to TRBJ2-3, with a possible D match to TRBD1 (5 bases). The V gene's germline CDR1 is SGHAT and CDR2 FQNNGV. Trimming took off 5 bases at V and 8 bases at J, with 11 bases between the two ends. The CDR3 spans 12 residues. CDR3 protein: CASSVPQGTQYF. Written as DNA, the CDR3 is TGTGCCAGCAGCGTCCCGCAGGGTACGCAGTATTTT. The full variable domain, with the rest looked up from reference TRBV11-2 and TRBJ2-3, is EAGVAQSPRYKIIEKRQSVAFWCNPISGHATLYWYQQILGQGPKLLIQFQNNGVVDDSQLPKDRFSAERLKGVDSTLKIQPAKLEDSAVYLCASSVPQGTQYFGPGTRLTVL.

The chain couples TRBV7-8 to TRBJ2-7; 8 nucleotides match TRBD2. From germline, CDR1 is SGHVS and CDR2 FQNEAQ. The CDR3 has 15 residues. V trimming: 6 bases; J trimming: 6 bases; junction bases outside the gene matches: 13. The CDR3 region is CASSPVSGAPLEQYF. As DNA, the CDR3 is TGTGCCAGCAGTCCTGTTAGCGGGGCCCCTCTCGAGCAGTACTTC.

The chain links TRBV4-1 to TRBJ2-1; the match to TRBD2 covers 14 bases. From germline, CDR1 is MGHRA and CDR2 YSYEKL. V gave up 3 bases and J gave up 1 base; unmatched junction bases: 2. The CDR3 consists of 17 residues. The CDR3 reads CASSQWTSGGSYNEQFF. CDR3 nucleotides: TGCGCCAGCAGCCAGTGGACTAGCGGGGGGTCCTACAATGAGCAGTTCTTC.

V and J are TRBV25-1 and TRBJ1-1, with TRBD1 identical over 8 bases. There are 16 residues in the CDR3. V lost 8 bases, J lost 1 base, and 12 bases stayed unmatched. From germline, CDR1 is MGHDK and CDR2 SYGVNS. The CDR3 sequence: CASGKSGQVGNTEAFF. The CDR3 DNA follows: TGTGCCAGCGGAAAATCGGGACAGGTTGGGAACACTGAAGCTTTCTTT. Full variable domain (missing parts from reference TRBV25-1 and TRBJ1-1): EADIYQTPRYLVIGTGKKITLECSQTMGHDKMYWYQQDPGMELHLIHYSYGVNSTEKGDLSSESTVSRIRTEHFPLTLESARPSHTSQYLCASGKSGQVGNTEAFFGQGTRLTVV.

There are a few counts of this clonotype. V is TRBV9 and J is TRBJ1-1, with 9 bases aligning to TRBD1. Germline CDR1 is SGDLS and CDR2 is YYNGEE. With V trimmed by 4 bases and J by 0 bases, 10 bases remained unmatched. This CDR3 region has 17 residues. CDR3 DNA sequence: TGTGCCAGCAGCCCCCGTCCCGGGACAGGGATGAACACTGAAGCTTTCTTT. This sequence encodes CASSPRPGTGMNTEAFF.

This chain links TRBV5-6 with TRBJ1-5; D unresolved. V was shortened by 4 bases and J by 3 bases, with 20 bases between the two germline ends. CDR1 SGHDT and CDR2 YYEEEE come from the germline V gene. The CDR3 totals 17 residues. The CDR3 is CASSLFRARRPNQPQHF. In DNA form, the CDR3 reads TGTGCCAGCAGCCTGTTCCGGGCGCGCAGACCCAATCAGCCCCAGCATTTT.

This clonotype was observed many times. The chain carries TRBV7-2 and TRBJ2-7; D might be TRBD1 or TRBD2, each matching 6 bases. Trimming left V 5 bases short and J 6 bases short, with 20 bases between. In germline, CDR1 is SGHTA, CDR2 FQGNSA. The CDR3 spans 15 residues. The CDR3 protein is CASSGTGGRVGEQYF. The CDR3 DNA follows: TGTGCCAGCAGCGGGACTGGGGGCAGGGTAGGCGAGCAGTACTTC.

This clonotype was seen more than once but under ten times. This chain's CDR3 is CSAISDGNSPLHF. In DNA form, the CDR3 reads TGCAGTGCTATCTCGGACGGGAATTCACCCCTCCACTTT. The chain has TRBV20-1 and TRBJ1-6; D gene ambiguous. Germline CDR1 DFQATT, CDR2 SNEGSKA (reference sequence). The CDR3 is made up of 13 amino acids. V lost 4 bases to trimming and J lost 7 bases, with 11 bases between them.

In this sample, this clonotype turned up a few times. The rearrangement uses TRBV4-1 and TRBJ1-6; tentatively, D is TRBD1 (6 bases). V lost 2 bases and J 9 bases, leaving 17 bases between the germline ends. From germline, CDR1 is MGHRA and CDR2 YSYEKL. This CDR3 has 16 amino acids. The CDR3 reads CASSQPQGGEASPLHF. CDR3 bases: TGCGCCAGCAGCCAACCACAGGGCGGGGAAGCTTCACCCCTCCACTTT.

This clonotype was counted at least ten times. The V gene is TRBV7-2, the J gene TRBJ1-5; D is ambiguous. This CDR3 is 15 amino acids long. Trimming pared 0 bases from V and 3 bases from J, leaving 9 bases between. The germline V gene has CDR1 SGHTA and CDR2 FQGNSA. Here the CDR3 DNA reads TGTGCCAGCAGCTTAGCTCAGTGGGACAATCAGCCCCAGCATTTT. Translation gives CASSLAQWDNQPQHF.

This clonotype was observed many times. The chain carries TRBV12-3 or TRBV12-4 and TRBJ1-4; TRBD1 is a possible D gene (5 bases). V gave up 3 bases and J gave up 5 bases, with 16 bases separating them. CDR3 size: 16 residues. Here the CDR3 reads CASSLIRDGDNEKLFF. The CDR3 region has the DNA TGTGCCAGCAGTTTGATCCGGGACGGGGACAATGAAAAACTGTTTTTT.

This clonotype has ten or more counts. The V gene is TRBV7-2, the J gene TRBJ1-1; no reliable D call. Germline CDR1 and CDR2: SGHTA and FQGNSA. This CDR3 region has 14 residues. V was cut by 5 bases and J by 6 bases, with 16 bases left in between. CDR3 residues: CASSPRRGLAEAFF. The CDR3 DNA follows: TGTGCCAGCAGCCCCCGCCGGGGTCTAGCTGAAGCTTTCTTT.

This clonotype was counted between two and nine times. The J gene is TRBJ2-5, the V gene TRBV7-8, with TRBD1 identical over 7 bases. V was clipped by 8 bases and J by 6 bases; unmatched bases: 15. The CDR3 totals 15 residues. Looked up from germline, CDR1 is SGHVS and CDR2 is FQNEAQ. As DNA, the CDR3 is TGTGCCAGCTCCGTCTACAGGGGACCCCAGCAGACCCAGTACTTC. Amino acid sequence: CASSVYRGPQQTQYF.

This clonotype was seen more than once but under ten times. This chain joins TRBV11-3 and TRBJ2-2; no reliable D call. The CDR3 runs 13 residues. CDR1 SGHNT and CDR2 YENEEA come from the germline V gene. The ends were cut back, 4 bases at V and 7 bases at J, with 10 bases in the middle. CDR3 protein: CASSSQTSGELFF. CDR3 sequence (DNA): TGTGCCAGCAGCTCTCAGACAAGCGGGGAGCTGTTTTTT.